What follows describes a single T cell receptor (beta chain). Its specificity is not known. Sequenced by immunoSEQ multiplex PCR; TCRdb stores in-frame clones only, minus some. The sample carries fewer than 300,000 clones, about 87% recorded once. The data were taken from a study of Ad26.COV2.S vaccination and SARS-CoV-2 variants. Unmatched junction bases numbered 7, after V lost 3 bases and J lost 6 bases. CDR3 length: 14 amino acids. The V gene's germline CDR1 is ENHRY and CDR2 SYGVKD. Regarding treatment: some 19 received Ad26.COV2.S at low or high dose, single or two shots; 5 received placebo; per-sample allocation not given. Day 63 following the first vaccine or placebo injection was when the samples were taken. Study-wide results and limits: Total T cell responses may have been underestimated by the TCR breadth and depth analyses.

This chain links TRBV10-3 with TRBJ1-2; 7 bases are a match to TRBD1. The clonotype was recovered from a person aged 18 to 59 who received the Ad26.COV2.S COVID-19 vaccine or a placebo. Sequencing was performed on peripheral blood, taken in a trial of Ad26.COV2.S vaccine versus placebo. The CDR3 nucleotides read TGTGCCATCAGTGACTCGGGGACAGCAAATGGCTACACCTTC. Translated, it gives CAISDSGTANGYTF.